These 26 T cell receptor beta chains originate from one sample sequenced in a study of blood T cell repertoires in COVID-19 (dated by TCRdb to 2019 to 2021). Library preparation employed the immunoSEQ multiplex PCR assay. The immuneACCESS repertoire file appears here via TCRdb, limited to in-frame rearrangements. These files lack a portion of the clones; in checked studies, under half of the deficit traces to unresolved V genes, and the cause of the others is not known. This sample has roughly 260,000 clones in its table, and roughly 89% of those were observed once. In total, the top ten clones hold approximately 2.8% of the sample. The sequenced material came from PBMCs or T cells enriched from blood (not recorded which). These receptors were collected from a woman in her 30s with acute COVID-19.

The CDR3 loop reads CASSQGQGILYNEQFF. CDR3 sequence (DNA): TGTGCCAGCAGTCAAGGACAGGGGATCCTCTACAATGAGCAGTTCTTC. This rearrangement joins TRBV2 to TRBJ2-1, with TRBD1 matching over 9 bases. J lost 3 bases, V lost 5 bases, and 8 bases had no gene match. CDR1 and CDR2 from the germline V gene are SNHLY and FYNNEI. There are 16 residues in the CDR3.

This chain links TRBV4-3 with TRBJ2-5; 9 bases align to TRBD2. The trim removed 3 bases at V and 5 bases at J, leaving 4 bases unmatched. The germline gives CDR1 LGHNA, CDR2 YSLEER. This CDR3 has 14 residues. The CDR3 nucleotides read TGCGCCAGCAGCCAGGGGGCGGGAGGGGAGACCCAGTACTTC. It yields the protein CASSQGAGGETQYF.

CDR3 sequence: CASREQGARGYTF. CDR3 nucleotides: TGTGCCAGCAGGGAACAGGGGGCGAGGGGCTACACCTTC. J is TRBJ1-2 and V is TRBV2; TRBD1 aligns across 9 bases. The V segment lost 6 bases and the J segment 8 bases; nucleotides outside the gene matches: 7. CDR3 length: 13 amino acids. The V gene's germline CDR1 is SNHLY and CDR2 FYNNEI.

The CDR3 nucleotides read TGTGCCAGCAGCTTTTCCAGACAAGAGACCCAGTACTTC. Its translation: CASSFSRQETQYF. The chain is built from TRBV27 and TRBJ2-5; D is undetermined. CDR3 length equals 13 residues. The V end was cut by 6 bases, the J end by 2 bases, with 10 bases between. Germline values: CDR1 MNHEY, CDR2 SMNVEV (reference sequence).

About this clone itself: One end of the junction does not line up with germline, which may come from a read error. The chain employs TRBV20-1 and TRBJ1-1, with D unclear. The length of the CDR3 is 10 residues. Germline V gene data show CDR1 as DFQATT and CDR2 as SNEGSKA (reference sequence). The CDR3 sequence is CSVRRTEAFF. In DNA form, the CDR3 reads TGCAGTGTTAGACGGACTGAAGCTTTCTTT.

The chain carries TRBV29-1 and TRBJ2-1, with D possibly matching TRBD2 (6 bases). This CDR3 has 16 amino acids. The V gene's germline CDR1 is SQVTM and CDR2 ANQGSEA. V lost 6 bases and J 2 bases, leaving 20 bases between the germline ends. DNA for the CDR3: TGCAGCGTCGAGGGTCCTCGGGAGATCCCCTACAATGAGCAGTTCTTC. This gives the protein CSVEGPREIPYNEQFF.

The CDR3: CASRPGQGEYGYTF. The CDR3 nucleotides are TGTGCCAGCAGACCGGGACAGGGAGAATATGGCTACACCTTC. The chain combines TRBV2 with TRBJ1-2, with TRBD1 identical over 9 bases. V lost 6 bases and J lost 5; bases outside the gene matches: 7. The CDR3 contains 14 residues. Germline V CDR1 and CDR2: SNHLY, FYNNEI.

A remark on this clone: This sample also contains other DNA sequences that code for the same CDR3. The chain couples TRBV13 to TRBJ2-1, with D possibly TRBD1 on 5 matching bases. With 4 bases removed from V and 4 bases from J, the gap between germline ends came to 8 bases. The CDR3 length is 13 residues. Looked up from germline, CDR1 is PRHDT and CDR2 is FYEKMQ (reference sequence). CDR3 sequence: CASSSDSYNEQFF. The CDR3 DNA reads as TGTGCCAGCAGCTCAGACAGTTACAATGAGCAGTTCTTC. The full variable domain, rest sourced from reference TRBV13 and TRBJ2-1, is AAGVIQSPRHLIKEKRETATLKCYPIPRHDTVYWYQQGPGQDPQFLISFYEKMQSDKGSIPDRFSAQQFSDYHSELNMSSLELGDSALYFCASSSDSYNEQFFGPGTRLTVL.

This clone was observed a handful of times. The J gene is TRBJ1-6, the V gene TRBV5-1; 9 bases align to TRBD1. After removal of 0 bases from V and 12 bases from J, the junction contained 10 bases not matched to a gene. The germline CDR1 and CDR2 sequences are SGHRS and YFSETQ. The CDR3 has 16 residues. The CDR3 sequence is CASSLGGQGKREPLHF. In nucleotides, the CDR3 is TGCGCCAGCAGCTTGGGGGGACAGGGAAAAAGGGAACCCCTCCACTTT.

The rearrangement joins TRBV10-3 to TRBJ1-5; no clear D. The CDR3 runs 12 residues. Germline V gives CDR1 ENHRY, CDR2 SYGVKD. V gave up 3 bases and J gave up 4 bases, with 4 bases separating them. The CDR3 sequence is CAISDANQPQHF. For the CDR3, the DNA is TGTGCCATCAGTGACGCGAATCAGCCCCAGCATTTT.

This clone came up a few times. This specimen includes other DNA sequences encoding the same CDR3. The rearrangement joins TRBV18 to TRBJ1-1; 9 nucleotides line up with TRBD1. Germline V CDR1 and CDR2: KGHSH, LQKENI. V lost 2 bases to trimming and J lost 2 bases; unmatched junction nucleotides: 0. There are 14 residues in the CDR3. CDR3: CASSPTGGNTEAFF. CDR3 DNA: TGTGCCAGCTCACCAACAGGGGGCAACACTGAAGCTTTCTTT.

The chain is built from TRBV5-1 and TRBJ1-2; 8 nucleotides agree with TRBD1. The germline gives CDR1 SGHRS, CDR2 YFSETQ. The CDR3 contains 21 residues. J was trimmed by 6 bases and V by 0 bases; bases with no gene match: 25. In DNA form, the CDR3 reads TGCGCCAGCAGCTTGGGAACCATCGAGCGGACAGGGCCGGACGCTCGAAATGGCTACACCTTC. Its translation is CASSLGTIERTGPDARNGYTF.

On this clone itself: The same CDR3 can be traced to other DNA sequences in this sample. The V call is TRBV5-1, the J call TRBJ2-2; no reliable D call. CDR1 SGHRS and CDR2 YFSETQ come from the germline V gene. V lost 1 base and J 2 bases, leaving 6 bases between the germline ends. CDR3 length: 14 amino acids. CDR3 nucleotide sequence: TGCGCCAGCAGCTTGACGGGTAACACCGGGGAGCTGTTTTTT. Translation: CASSLTGNTGELFF.

Concerning this clone: The junction and the germline gene differ at one end; a read error may be behind it. The chain has TRBV19 and TRBJ2-1, with 8 bases lining up with TRBD2. The CDR3 has 12 amino acids. The V gene's germline CDR1 is LNHDA and CDR2 SQIVND (reference sequence). This CDR3 reads CASSPNGRDQLF. The CDR3 DNA is TGTGCCAGTAGTCCCAACGGGAGGGATCAACTCTTC.

J is TRBJ1-5 and V is TRBV27; 11 positions match TRBD1. In germline, CDR1 is MNHEY, CDR2 SMNVEV (reference sequence). V shed 5 bases, J shed 7 bases, and the junction held 19 bases outside the gene matches. The CDR3 sequence is 19 residues long. The CDR3 is CASSPRGIGQGAEGQPQHF. CDR3 in DNA: TGTGCCAGCAGTCCAAGGGGGATCGGACAGGGGGCAGAGGGACAGCCCCAGCATTTT.

The chain uses TRBV7-8 and TRBJ1-4; TRBD1 aligns across 10 bases. Germline trimming cut 6 bases from V and 7 bases from J; bases unmatched to any gene: 5. Germline V gene sequence: CDR1 SGHVS, CDR2 FQNEAQ. The CDR3 has 14 residues. CDR3 sequence: CASSRTGGGEKLFF. CDR3 DNA sequence: TGTGCCAGCAGTAGGACAGGGGGAGGTGAAAAACTGTTTTTT.

J is TRBJ1-4 and V is TRBV7-8; 9 bases match TRBD1. This CDR3 contains 15 residues. V gave up 5 bases and J gave up 5 bases; unmatched junction bases: 6. Germline V gene data show CDR1 as SGHVS and CDR2 as FQNEAQ. CDR3 loop: CASSPGDRENEKLFF. In DNA form, the CDR3 reads TGTGCCAGCAGCCCCGGGGACAGGGAAAATGAAAAACTGTTTTTT.

The genes are TRBV6-1 and TRBJ1-5; D is perhaps TRBD1 (6 bases). Trimming took off 0 bases at V and 0 bases at J, with 9 bases between the two ends. CDR3 size: 16 residues. Per germline, CDR1 MNHNS and CDR2 SASEGT. The CDR3 region has the DNA TGTGCCAGCAGTGAAGCGCACAGGGCTAGCAATCAGCCCCAGCATTTT. It is translated as CASSEAHRASNQPQHF.

The V and J genes are TRBV14 and TRBJ1-6, with D possibly TRBD1 on 5 matching bases. Germline CDR1 is SGHDN and CDR2 is FVKESK. V was cut by 2 bases and J by 9 bases, with 11 bases left in between. The CDR3 has 14 residues. In DNA form, the CDR3 reads TGTGCCAGCAGCCAAAGCAGGGTAATTTCACCCCTCCACTTT. This translates into CASSQSRVISPLHF.

This chain uses TRBV7-8 with TRBJ2-1; 8 nucleotides line up with TRBD2. CDR3 length: 14 amino acids. Germline values: CDR1 SGHVS, CDR2 FQNEAQ. With 5 bases clipped from V and 12 bases from J, the junction kept 12 bases outside the gene matches. The CDR3 spells CASSRGLGRVGQFF. DNA of the CDR3: TGTGCCAGCAGCCGGGGACTAGGGAGGGTCGGGCAGTTCTTC.

There are a few counts of this clone. The chain is built from TRBV19 and TRBJ1-6; TRBD1 is a possible D gene (5 bases). The V end was cut by 5 bases, the J end by 9 bases, with 20 bases between. The CDR3 runs 16 residues. Germline assignment: CDR1 LNHDA and CDR2 SQIVND (reference sequence). The CDR3 region is CASSSEMTAGLSPLHF. The DNA of the CDR3 is TGTGCCAGTAGTTCTGAGATGACGGCAGGGCTTTCACCCCTCCACTTT.

The chain couples TRBV29-1 to TRBJ1-2; no firm D call. The ends were cut back, 2 bases at V and 4 bases at J, with 11 bases in the middle. This CDR3 is built from 13 residues. Germline CDR1 reads SQVTM; CDR2 reads ANQGSEA. For the CDR3, the DNA is TGCAGCGTTGAATCGTCGTCCCGCTATGGCTACACCTTC. It translates to CSVESSSRYGYTF.

The gene calls are TRBV7-9 and TRBJ1-1; TRBD1 might be the D (5 bases). The V gene's germline CDR1 is SEHNR and CDR2 FQNEAQ (reference sequence). This CDR3 comprises 15 residues. V was shortened by 0 bases and J by 5 bases, with 13 bases between the two germline ends. The CDR3 bases are TGTGCCAGCAGCTTAGCGGGGGAGGGAGGGACTGAAGCTTTCTTT. As protein: CASSLAGEGGTEAFF.

Concerning this clone itself: At one boundary the junction diverges from the germline segment, which might be a read error. This chain connects TRBV11-2 to TRBJ2-7; possible D gene TRBD2, 6 bases. The CDR3 length is 10 residues. In germline, CDR1 is SGHAT, CDR2 FQNNGV. CDR3 protein: CASRGGLFRF. CDR3 sequence (DNA): TGTGCCAGCAGGGGAGGACTTTTTCGGTTC.

The V gene is TRBV7-9, the J gene TRBJ1-5; D remains unclear. This CDR3 has 16 amino acids. Trimming stripped 4 bases from V and 0 bases from J, with 13 bases between. The V gene's germline CDR1 is SEHNR and CDR2 FQNEAQ (reference sequence). The CDR3 reads CASSSVSGSSNQPQHF. CDR3 nucleotide sequence: TGTGCCAGCAGCTCGGTTTCCGGGTCTAGCAATCAGCCCCAGCATTTT.

The V and J genes are TRBV4-1 and TRBJ2-5; no reliable D call. The CDR3 loop spans 15 amino acids. Trimming stripped 0 bases from V and 4 bases from J, with 12 bases between. CDR1 and CDR2 (germline): MGHRA, YSYEKL. The CDR3 loop is CASSQDIKNGETQYF. The CDR3, as DNA: TGCGCCAGCAGCCAAGATATAAAGAACGGAGAGACCCAGTACTTC.